This T cell receptor (beta chain) was identified during a study of T cells in Graves' hyperthyroidism and ophthalmopathy. About the research overall: Peripheral blood was collected at initial diagnosis, before any treatment.

Study-wide results and caveats: Most thyroid clonotypes with frequency above 0.001 were detected in blood. The model identified upcoming ophthalmopathy a median roughly 6 months ahead of onset.

What was amplified from RNA transcripts were TCR beta CDR3 regions. The HTBI primer set was used in a first-round RT-PCR of the TCR CDR3. From the multiplex PCR reads, TCRdb called clonotypes with MiXCR, one entry per CDR3 protein. The profile shows around 560,000 distinct CDR3 sequences, over 15% of them singletons. This CDR3 is built from 13 residues. The ends were cut back, 3 bases at V and 1 base at J, with 9 bases in the middle. Germline CDR1 SQVTM, CDR2 ANQGSEA. A word on this clonotype: Its antigen is still unknown.

Stability of Graves' hyperthyroidism was defined as absent ophthalmopathy progression within 18 months. The sequence was collected from a woman between 18 and 29 years old with Graves' hyperthyroidism. The chain combines TRBV29-1 with TRBJ1-1; D perhaps matches TRBD1 (5 bases). The material sequenced was blood. This CDR3 is CSVDEGENTEAFF. Written as DNA, the CDR3 is TGCAGCGTTGACGAAGGGGAGAACACTGAAGCTTTCTTT.